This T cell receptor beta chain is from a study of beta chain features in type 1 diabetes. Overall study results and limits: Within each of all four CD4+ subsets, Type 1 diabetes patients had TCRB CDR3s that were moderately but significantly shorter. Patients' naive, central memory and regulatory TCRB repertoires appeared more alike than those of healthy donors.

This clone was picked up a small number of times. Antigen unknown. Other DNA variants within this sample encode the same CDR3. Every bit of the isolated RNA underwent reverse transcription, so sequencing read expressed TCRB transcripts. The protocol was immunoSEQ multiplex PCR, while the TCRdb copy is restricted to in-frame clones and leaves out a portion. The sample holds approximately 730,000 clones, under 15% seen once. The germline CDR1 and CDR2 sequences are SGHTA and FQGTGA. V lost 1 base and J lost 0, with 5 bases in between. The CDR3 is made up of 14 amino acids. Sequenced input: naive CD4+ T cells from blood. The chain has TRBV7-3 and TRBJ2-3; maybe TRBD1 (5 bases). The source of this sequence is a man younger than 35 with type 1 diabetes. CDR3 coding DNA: TGTGCCAGCAGCTTAAGACAGAGCACAGATACGCAGTATTTT. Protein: CASSLRQSTDTQYF.